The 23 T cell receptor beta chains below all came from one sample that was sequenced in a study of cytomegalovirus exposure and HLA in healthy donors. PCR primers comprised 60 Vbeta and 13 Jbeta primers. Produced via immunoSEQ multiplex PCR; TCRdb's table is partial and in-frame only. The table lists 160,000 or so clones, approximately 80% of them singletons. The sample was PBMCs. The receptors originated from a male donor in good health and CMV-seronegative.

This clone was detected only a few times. CDR3 amino acids: CASSLPGSDTQYF. CDR3 in DNA: TGTGCCAGCAGCTTACCAGGATCAGATACGCAGTATTTT. This rearrangement joins TRBV7-2 to TRBJ2-3; D gene uncertain. V dropped 2 bases and J dropped 4 bases, with 7 bases sitting between them. The CDR3 has 13 amino acids. Germline V gives CDR1 SGHTA, CDR2 FQGNSA.

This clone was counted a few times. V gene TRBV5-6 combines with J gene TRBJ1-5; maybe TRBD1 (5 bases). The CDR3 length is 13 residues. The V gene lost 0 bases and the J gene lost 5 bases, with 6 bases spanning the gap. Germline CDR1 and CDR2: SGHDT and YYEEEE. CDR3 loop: CASSLGRDQPQHF. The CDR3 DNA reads TGTGCCAGCAGCTTGGGCAGGGATCAGCCCCAGCATTTT.

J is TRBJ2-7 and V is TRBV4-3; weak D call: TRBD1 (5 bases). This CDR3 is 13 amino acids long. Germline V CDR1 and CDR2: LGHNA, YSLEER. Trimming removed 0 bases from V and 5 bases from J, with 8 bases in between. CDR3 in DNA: TGCGCCAGCAGCCAAGAAAGACAGAACGAGCAGTACTTC. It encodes CASSQERQNEQYF.

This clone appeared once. The CDR3 sequence: CAIRQGNEPFF. In DNA form, the CDR3 reads TGTGCCATCAGACAGGGGAACGAGCCTTTCTTT. The chain combines TRBV10-3 with TRBJ1-1; 7 bases fit TRBD1. This CDR3 region has 11 residues. J gave up 12 bases and V 6 bases, and 7 bases lay outside the gene matches. CDR1 ENHRY and CDR2 SYGVKD come from the germline V gene.

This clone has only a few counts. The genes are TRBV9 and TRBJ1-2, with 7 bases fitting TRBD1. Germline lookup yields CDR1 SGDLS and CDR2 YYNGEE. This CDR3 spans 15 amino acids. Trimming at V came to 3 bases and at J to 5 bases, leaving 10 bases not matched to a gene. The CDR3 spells CASSERLTGVYGYTF. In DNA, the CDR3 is TGTGCCAGCAGCGAGCGGCTTACAGGGGTGTATGGCTACACCTTC.

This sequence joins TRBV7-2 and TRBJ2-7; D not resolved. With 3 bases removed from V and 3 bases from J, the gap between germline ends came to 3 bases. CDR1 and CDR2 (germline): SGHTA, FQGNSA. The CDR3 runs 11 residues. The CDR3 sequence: CASSFHYEQYF. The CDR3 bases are TGTGCCAGCAGCTTTCACTACGAGCAGTACTTC.

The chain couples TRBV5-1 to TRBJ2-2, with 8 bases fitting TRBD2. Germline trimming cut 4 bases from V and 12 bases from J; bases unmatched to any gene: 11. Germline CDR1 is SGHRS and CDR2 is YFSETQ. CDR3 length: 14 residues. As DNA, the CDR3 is TGCGCCAGCAGCACCGGGGCCTCGGGAGGGCAGCTGTTTTTT. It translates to CASSTGASGGQLFF.

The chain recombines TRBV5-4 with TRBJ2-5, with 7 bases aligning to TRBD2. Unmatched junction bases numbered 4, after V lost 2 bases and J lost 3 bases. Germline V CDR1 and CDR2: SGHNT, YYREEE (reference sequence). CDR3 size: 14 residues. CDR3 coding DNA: TGTGCCAGCAGCTTTAGCGGGCTGGAAGAGACCCAGTACTTC. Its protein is CASSFSGLEETQYF.

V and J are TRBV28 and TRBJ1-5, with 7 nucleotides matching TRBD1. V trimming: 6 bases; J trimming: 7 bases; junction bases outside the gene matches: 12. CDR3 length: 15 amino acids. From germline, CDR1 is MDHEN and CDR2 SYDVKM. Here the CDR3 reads CASSLRQGWGQPQHF. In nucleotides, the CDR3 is TGTGCCAGCAGCCTTAGACAGGGTTGGGGCCAGCCCCAGCATTTT. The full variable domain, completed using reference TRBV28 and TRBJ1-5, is DVKVTQSSRYLVKRTGEKVFLECVQDMDHENMFWYRQDPGLGLRLIYFSYDVKMKEKGDIPEGYSVSREKKERFSLILESASTNQTSMYLCASSLRQGWGQPQHFGDGTRLSIL.

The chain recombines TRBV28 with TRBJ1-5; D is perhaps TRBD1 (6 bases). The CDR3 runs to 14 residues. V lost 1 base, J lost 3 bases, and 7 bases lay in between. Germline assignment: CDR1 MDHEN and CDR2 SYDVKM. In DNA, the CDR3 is TGTGCCAGCAGTTTATACAGGGTCAATCAGCCCCAGCATTTT. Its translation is CASSLYRVNQPQHF.

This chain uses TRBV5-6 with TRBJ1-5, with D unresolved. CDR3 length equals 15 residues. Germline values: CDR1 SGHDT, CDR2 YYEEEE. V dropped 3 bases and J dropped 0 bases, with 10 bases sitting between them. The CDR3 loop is CASSSVVNSNQPQHF. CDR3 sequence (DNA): TGTGCCAGCAGCTCGGTAGTGAATAGCAATCAGCCCCAGCATTTT.

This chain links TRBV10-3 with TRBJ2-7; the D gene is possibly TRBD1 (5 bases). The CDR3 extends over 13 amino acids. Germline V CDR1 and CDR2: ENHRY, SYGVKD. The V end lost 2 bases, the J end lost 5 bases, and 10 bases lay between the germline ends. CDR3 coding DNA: TGTGCCATCAGTGAGGGGGCCGGCGACGAGCAGTACTTC. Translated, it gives CAISEGAGDEQYF.

CDR3 bases: TGTGCCAGCAGTTCAATACGTAAGGGGAAGACGCAGTATTTT. Encoded protein: CASSSIRKGKTQYF. The chain employs TRBV28 and TRBJ2-3; tentative D call: TRBD1 (5 bases). CDR1 and CDR2 (germline): MDHEN, SYDVKM. CDR3 length equals 14 residues. The V end lost 4 bases, the J end lost 9 bases, and 17 bases lay between the germline ends.

The CDR3 nucleotides are TGCAGCGTTGCGGACTATCACTCGCAGTATTTT. Protein product: CSVADYHSQYF. The chain couples TRBV29-1 to TRBJ2-3; D is perhaps TRBD2 (6 bases). The germline V and J ends were trimmed by 4 bases and 10 bases, with 12 bases remaining between them. The CDR3 runs to 11 residues. Germline-derived CDR1 and CDR2 are SQVTM and ANQGSEA.

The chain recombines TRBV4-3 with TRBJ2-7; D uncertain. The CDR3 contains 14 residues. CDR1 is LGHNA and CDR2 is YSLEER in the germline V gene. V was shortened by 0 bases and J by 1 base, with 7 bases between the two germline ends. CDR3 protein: CASSQEVESYEQYF. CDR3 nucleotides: TGCGCCAGCAGCCAAGAGGTGGAGTCCTACGAGCAGTACTTC.

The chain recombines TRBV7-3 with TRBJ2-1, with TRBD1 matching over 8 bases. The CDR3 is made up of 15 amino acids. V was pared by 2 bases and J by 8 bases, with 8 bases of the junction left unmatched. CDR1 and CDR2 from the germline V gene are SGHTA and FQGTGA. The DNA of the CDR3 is TGTGCCAGCAGCTTAGAGGCAGGGGGCAGGGATGAGCAGTTCTTC. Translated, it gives CASSLEAGGRDEQFF.

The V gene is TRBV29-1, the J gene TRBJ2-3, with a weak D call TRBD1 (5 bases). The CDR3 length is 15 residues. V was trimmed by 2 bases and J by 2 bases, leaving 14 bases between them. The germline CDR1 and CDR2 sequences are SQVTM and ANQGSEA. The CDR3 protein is CSVEPHGQHTDTQYF. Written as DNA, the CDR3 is TGCAGCGTTGAACCCCACGGACAACACACAGATACGCAGTATTTT.

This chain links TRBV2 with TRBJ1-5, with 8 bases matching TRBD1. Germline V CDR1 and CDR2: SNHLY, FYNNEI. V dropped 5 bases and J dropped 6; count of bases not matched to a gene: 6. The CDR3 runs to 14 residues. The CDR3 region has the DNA TGTGCCAGCAGTCGACAGGGGTTGGGTCAGCCCCAGCATTTT. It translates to CASSRQGLGQPQHF.

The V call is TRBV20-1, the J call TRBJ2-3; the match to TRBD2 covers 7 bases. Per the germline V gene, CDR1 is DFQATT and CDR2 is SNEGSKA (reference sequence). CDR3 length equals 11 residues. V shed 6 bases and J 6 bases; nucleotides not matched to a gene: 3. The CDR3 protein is CSAAGEDTQYF. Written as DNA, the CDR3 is TGCAGTGCCGCGGGAGAGGATACGCAGTATTTT.

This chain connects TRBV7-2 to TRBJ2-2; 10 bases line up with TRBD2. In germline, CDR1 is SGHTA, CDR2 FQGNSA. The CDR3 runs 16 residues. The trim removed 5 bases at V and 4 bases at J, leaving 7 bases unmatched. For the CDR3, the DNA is TGTGCCAGCAGCCCCACGACTAGCGGGCCCACCGGGGAGCTGTTTTTT. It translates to CASSPTTSGPTGELFF.

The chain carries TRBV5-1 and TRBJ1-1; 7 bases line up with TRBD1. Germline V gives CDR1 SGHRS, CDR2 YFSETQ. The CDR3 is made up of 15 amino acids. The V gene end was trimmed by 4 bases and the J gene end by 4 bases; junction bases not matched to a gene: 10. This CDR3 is CASSADRAGVTEAFF. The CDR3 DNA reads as TGCGCCAGCAGCGCCGACAGGGCAGGGGTCACTGAAGCTTTCTTT.

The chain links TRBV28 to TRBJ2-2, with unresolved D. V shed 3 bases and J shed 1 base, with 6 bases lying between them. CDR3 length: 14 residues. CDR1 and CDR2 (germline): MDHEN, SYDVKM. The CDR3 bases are TGTGCCAGCAGTTTCCCTGTGAACACCGGGGAGCTGTTTTTT. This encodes CASSFPVNTGELFF.

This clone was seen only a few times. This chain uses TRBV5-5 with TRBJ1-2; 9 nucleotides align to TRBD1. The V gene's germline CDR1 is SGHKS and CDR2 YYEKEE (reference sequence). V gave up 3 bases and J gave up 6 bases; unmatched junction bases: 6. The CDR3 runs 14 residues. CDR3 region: CASSSLRDRDGYTF. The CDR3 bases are TGTGCCAGCAGCTCTCTCCGGGACAGGGATGGCTACACCTTC.